The next 27 T cell receptor beta chains were all read from a single sample in a study of cytomegalovirus exposure and HLA in healthy donors. This PCR relied on a set of 60 Vbeta primers and 13 Jbeta primers. Assay used: immunoSEQ multiplex PCR; TCRdb lists only in-frame clones, some missing. The sample includes tens of thousands of clones, 81% seen only once; the top ten take 2.5% to 3%. Sequenced: PBMCs. These receptors were collected from a man aged 45-60 years in good health and CMV-seronegative.

The V gene is TRBV6-6, the J gene TRBJ1-5; D is undetermined. Trimming pared 8 bases from V and 0 bases from J, leaving 8 bases between. The CDR3 totals 13 residues. Germline CDR1 MNHNY, CDR2 SVGAGI (reference sequence). CDR3 region: CASREYSNQPQHF. CDR3 in DNA: TGTGCCAGCCGGGAATATAGCAATCAGCCCCAGCATTTT.

The rearrangement links TRBV13 to TRBJ2-1, with D possibly being TRBD2 (5 bases). The CDR3 length is 16 residues. V dropped 5 bases and J dropped 0 bases, with 14 bases sitting between them. CDR1 PRHDT and CDR2 FYEKMQ come from the germline V gene (reference sequence). The CDR3 DNA sequence: TGTGCCAGCAGCCCCCGAGGGCCGAGCTCCTACAATGAGCAGTTCTTC. As protein: CASSPRGPSSYNEQFF.

The rearrangement links TRBV6-6 to TRBJ2-1; TRBD2 matches at 9 bases. Germline assignment: CDR1 MNHNY and CDR2 SVGAGI (reference sequence). The V gene end was trimmed by 8 bases and the J gene end by 0 bases; junction bases not matched to a gene: 8. This CDR3 contains 16 residues. Written as DNA, the CDR3 is TGTGCCAGCCAAGCGGGGGGCCTGAGCTCCTACAATGAGCAGTTCTTC. Its protein is CASQAGGLSSYNEQFF.

J is TRBJ1-2 and V is TRBV19; TRBD1 aligns across 8 bases. V shed 7 bases, J shed 4 bases, and the junction held 11 bases outside the gene matches. The germline gives CDR1 LNHDA, CDR2 SQIVND (reference sequence). CDR3 length: 15 amino acids. The CDR3 DNA follows: TGTGCCAGTACCCCCGGAGAGACAGGGGTCTATGGCTACACCTTC. This gives the protein CASTPGETGVYGYTF.

The rearrangement uses TRBV7-3 and TRBJ2-2; 9 nucleotides agree with TRBD1. The V gene's germline CDR1 is SGHTA and CDR2 FQGTGA. The CDR3 runs 16 residues. V shed 5 bases and J 0 bases; nucleotides not matched to a gene: 4. CDR3 DNA sequence: TGTGCCAGCAGCACTCACAGGGGGCCGAACACCGGGGAGCTGTTTTTT. Its translation is CASSTHRGPNTGELFF.

The chain links TRBV30 to TRBJ1-4; possible D gene TRBD1, 5 bases. This CDR3 has 12 residues. Germline V gene sequence: CDR1 GTSNPN, CDR2 SVGIG (reference sequence). V was trimmed by 5 bases and J by 6 bases, leaving 10 bases between them. In nucleotides, the CDR3 is TGTGCCTGGCAGGGTGGGGATGAAAAACTGTTTTTT. Its protein product is CAWQGGDEKLFF.

The chain combines TRBV11-2 with TRBJ1-2; 8 nucleotides align to TRBD1. CDR1 and CDR2 from the germline V gene are SGHAT and FQNNGV. V gave up 5 bases and J gave up 5 bases; unmatched junction bases: 4. This CDR3 contains 13 residues. The CDR3 loop is CASSPGQGYGYTF. The CDR3 nucleotides read TGTGCCAGCAGCCCCGGACAGGGTTATGGCTACACCTTC.

The chain links TRBV28 to TRBJ1-5; D unclear. Germline CDR1 MDHEN, CDR2 SYDVKM. The CDR3 has 12 residues. V was shortened by 6 bases and J by 1 base, with 4 bases between the two germline ends. The CDR3 DNA reads as TGTGCCAGCAGCGAGAGCAATCAGCCCCAGCATTTT. Its translation is CASSESNQPQHF. The full variable domain, completed using reference TRBV28 and TRBJ1-5, is DVKVTQSSRYLVKRTGEKVFLECVQDMDHENMFWYRQDPGLGLRLIYFSYDVKMKEKGDIPEGYSVSREKKERFSLILESASTNQTSMYLCASSESNQPQHFGDGTRLSIL.

In this sample, this clone is large (0.1 to 1%). The J gene is TRBJ1-2, the V gene TRBV27; no definite D call. The CDR3 is 12 amino acids. V was shortened by 9 bases and J by 5 bases, with 13 bases between the two germline ends. Germline assignment: CDR1 MNHEY and CDR2 SMNVEV (reference sequence). The CDR3 DNA is TGTGCCAGGACTGGTTACCTTTATGGCTACACCTTC. This gives the protein CARTGYLYGYTF.

V usage is TRBV5-6 and J usage is TRBJ1-1; D uncertain. The germline CDR1 and CDR2 sequences are SGHDT and YYEEEE. The length of the CDR3 is 12 residues. V lost 4 bases and J lost 10, with 14 bases in between. The CDR3 loop reads CASSPSGIGAFF. CDR3 DNA: TGTGCCAGCAGCCCCTCCGGGATAGGAGCTTTCTTT.

J is TRBJ2-7 and V is TRBV10-3, with 8 bases matching TRBD2. In germline, CDR1 is ENHRY, CDR2 SYGVKD. V shed 2 bases, J shed 4 bases, and the junction held 4 bases outside the gene matches. The CDR3 length is 14 residues. The DNA of the CDR3 is TGTGCCATCAGTGAGACGGGGGGGTCTTACGAGCAGTACTTC. The encoded protein is CAISETGGSYEQYF.

This chain connects TRBV30 to TRBJ2-7; D not certain. V lost 0 bases to trimming and J lost 0 bases, with 6 bases between them. Germline V CDR1 and CDR2: GTSNPN, SVGIG (reference sequence). This CDR3 has 13 residues. CDR3 in DNA: TGTGCCTGGAGTGTGGGCAACTCCTACGAGCAGTACTTC. Translating gives CAWSVGNSYEQYF. Filled out from reference TRBV30 and TRBJ2-7, the complete variable domain reads SQTIHQWPATLVQPVGSPLSLECTVEGTSNPNLYWYRQAAGRGLQLLFYSVGIGQISSEVPQNLSASRPQDRQFILSSKKLLLSDSGFYLCAWSVGNSYEQYFGPGTRLTVT.

The V call is TRBV11-2, the J call TRBJ2-2; a possible D gene is TRBD1 (6 bases). This CDR3 is 14 amino acids long. V was trimmed by 6 bases and J by 0 bases, leaving 8 bases between them. CDR1 and CDR2 (germline): SGHAT, FQNNGV. The DNA of the CDR3 is TGTGCCAGCAGAGCAGGGGCGAACACCGGGGAGCTGTTTTTT. This translates into CASRAGANTGELFF.

The genes are TRBV19 and TRBJ2-5, with 8 bases aligning to TRBD1. Germline V gene data show CDR1 as LNHDA and CDR2 as SQIVND (reference sequence). CDR3 length: 16 amino acids. After removal of 3 bases from V and 2 bases from J, the junction contained 8 bases not matched to a gene. The CDR3 loop reads CASSIGTGLAQETQYF. The DNA for the CDR3 is TGTGCCAGTAGTATTGGGACAGGACTTGCGCAAGAGACCCAGTACTTC.

The genes are TRBV6-6 and TRBJ2-3, with 12 bases identical to TRBD2. CDR3 length equals 16 residues. Trimming removed 2 bases from V and 5 bases from J; junction bases left unmatched: 5. Germline V gene data show CDR1 as MNHNY and CDR2 as SVGAGI (reference sequence). The CDR3 DNA is TGTGCCAGCAGTTACACTAGCGGGAGGAGGGTAGATACGCAGTATTTT. This codes for CASSYTSGRRVDTQYF.

Here the CDR3 DNA reads TGTGCCAGCAGTCCCTCGACAGGGGCGATCCATGGCTACACCTTC. This codes for CASSPSTGAIHGYTF. This chain uses TRBV6-5 with TRBJ1-2; 8 nucleotides line up with TRBD1. Germline V gene lookup returns CDR1 MNHEY and CDR2 SVGAGI. This CDR3 has 15 residues. The ends lost 5 bases at V and 6 bases at J; junction bases unmatched: 11.

The chain couples TRBV9 to TRBJ2-7; possibly TRBD2 for D (6 bases). V was trimmed by 4 bases and J by 2 bases, leaving 13 bases between them. The germline V gene encodes CDR1 SGDLS and CDR2 YYNGEE. The CDR3 is 14 residues long. CDR3 region: CASSTRDFAYEQYF. CDR3 coding DNA: TGTGCCAGCAGCACCCGGGACTTCGCCTACGAGCAGTACTTC.

V gene TRBV12-5 combines with J gene TRBJ2-3; 10 bases are shared with TRBD2. Germline CDR1 reads LGHNT; CDR2 reads FRNRAP. V lost 3 bases and J lost 1; bases outside the gene matches: 1. There are 15 residues in the CDR3. The CDR3 loop reads CASGLGLAGTDTQYF. In DNA form, the CDR3 reads TGTGCTAGTGGTTTAGGACTAGCGGGCACAGATACGCAGTATTTT.

The V call is TRBV15, the J call TRBJ2-1; TRBD1 agrees at 9 bases. Trimming at V came to 1 base and at J to 11 bases, leaving 3 bases not matched to a gene. Per germline, CDR1 LNHNV and CDR2 YYDKDF (reference sequence). The CDR3 has 13 residues. In DNA, the CDR3 is TGTGCCACCAGCAGAGGACAGGGGGTTAAGCAGTTCTTC. Translated, it gives CATSRGQGVKQFF.

CDR3 protein: CASSSLGGSSSTDTQYF. In DNA, the CDR3 is TGTGCCAGCAGCTCGCTGGGGGGATCTTCTAGCACAGATACGCAGTATTTT. V and J are TRBV11-2 and TRBJ2-3; possible D gene TRBD2, 6 bases. V lost 4 bases, J lost 0 bases, and 17 bases lay in between. Germline V gene lookup returns CDR1 SGHAT and CDR2 FQNNGV. CDR3 length equals 17 residues.

V and J are TRBV4-1 and TRBJ1-3; no clear D gene. The CDR3 is 15 amino acids. Per the germline V gene, CDR1 is MGHRA and CDR2 is YSYEKL. Trimming cost V 0 bases and J 0 bases, with 6 bases left between them. This CDR3 reads CASSQDPLSGNTIYF. DNA for the CDR3: TGCGCCAGCAGCCAAGATCCACTCTCTGGAAACACCATATATTTT.

This chain links TRBV5-1 with TRBJ1-2; 9 bases fit TRBD1. The CDR3 contains 17 residues. Trimming cost V 0 bases and J 6 bases; bases outside gene matches: 12. CDR1 is SGHRS and CDR2 is YFSETQ in the germline V gene. The CDR3 sequence is CASSLVGDRGISDGYTF. DNA of the CDR3: TGCGCCAGCAGCTTGGTCGGTGACAGGGGGATATCGGATGGCTACACCTTC.

The chain recombines TRBV21-1 with TRBJ2-3; TRBD2 is taken as the D call from the table, unchecked against the DNA. TRBV21-1 is termed a pseudogene. CDR3 length equals 18 residues. The CDR3 spells CASSKAYVEGGPGDTQYF. CDR3 bases: TGTGCCAGCAGCAAAGCGTATGTAGAGGGGGGGCCGGGGGATACGCAGTATTTT.

This clone was detected only once. The chain is built from TRBV19 and TRBJ2-1; perhaps TRBD2 as D (5 bases). Germline loops: CDR1 LNHDA, CDR2 SQIVND (reference sequence). This CDR3 region has 14 residues. With 3 bases removed from V and 8 bases from J, the gap between germline ends came to 14 bases. DNA of the CDR3: TGTGCCAGTAGTATCCTGGGAGAATTGGATGAGCAGTTCTTC. Translation: CASSILGELDEQFF.

The genes are TRBV6-6 and TRBJ1-2; 7 bases line up with TRBD1. With V trimmed by 4 bases and J by 5 bases, 13 bases remained unmatched. CDR1 is MNHNY, CDR2 SVGAGI, per germline (reference sequence). The CDR3 runs 16 residues. The CDR3 DNA reads TGTGCCAGCAGTTTACGGACGGGACAGCTGCGGTATGGCTACACCTTC. Protein: CASSLRTGQLRYGYTF.

Here the CDR3 DNA reads TGTGCCAGCAGTCTATTTCCCGGGACTAGCGGGAGCTATGAGCAGTTCTTC. Its translation: CASSLFPGTSGSYEQFF. V gene TRBV2 combines with J gene TRBJ2-1; 14 bases map to TRBD2. CDR1 and CDR2 from the germline V gene are SNHLY and FYNNEI. The CDR3 contains 17 residues. V lost 5 bases and J lost 8; bases outside the gene matches: 11.

This clone came up a few times. The chain combines TRBV7-2 with TRBJ1-1; TRBD1 might be the D (6 bases). The V gene's germline CDR1 is SGHTA and CDR2 FQGNSA. The CDR3 covers 13 residues. Deletions cut 7 bases from V and 0 bases from J, with 9 bases between. The CDR3 sequence is CASTGQMNTEAFF. The CDR3 region has the DNA TGTGCCAGCACCGGACAGATGAACACTGAAGCTTTCTTT.